One sample yielded the 22 T cell receptor beta chains listed below, sequenced in a study of blood T cell repertoires in COVID-19. Here immunoSEQ multiplex PCR was the method, and the copy in TCRdb shows in-frame clones only, minus some. The sample lists 200,000 to 300,000 clones, approximately 86% seen once, with approximately 2% in the top ten. Sequenced sample: peripheral blood. The origin of the receptors is a man aged 25 to 40 with active or convalescent COVID-19.

The rearrangement uses TRBV5-1 and TRBJ2-5; 10 nucleotides agree with TRBD1. Germline CDR1 SGHRS, CDR2 YFSETQ. The CDR3 spans 14 residues. Losses at the gene ends were 5 bases for V and 2 bases for J; bases not matched to a gene: 3. CDR3 bases: TGCGCCAGCAGACCGGGACAGGGGCAAGAGACCCAGTACTTC. It is translated as CASRPGQGQETQYF.

The chain recombines TRBV2 with TRBJ2-1; tentative D call: TRBD1 (6 bases). The CDR3 extends over 16 amino acids. Germline CDR1 is SNHLY and CDR2 is FYNNEI. The V end lost 4 bases, the J end lost 2 bases, and 15 bases lay between the germline ends. In nucleotides, the CDR3 is TGTGCCAGCAGTGTGTCTTTACAGGGTGCCTACAATGAGCAGTTCTTC. Translated, it gives CASSVSLQGAYNEQFF.

CDR3 DNA sequence: TGTGCCTGGAGAGCCGGGACAGGGAACACTGAAGCTTTCTTT. Encoded protein: CAWRAGTGNTEAFF. The chain uses TRBV30 and TRBJ1-1; 8 bases fit TRBD1. The CDR3 length is 14 residues. Unmatched junction bases numbered 4, after V lost 3 bases and J lost 1 base. CDR1 GTSNPN and CDR2 SVGIG come from the germline V gene (reference sequence).

The chain combines TRBV27 with TRBJ1-4; unclear D gene. V was pared by 4 bases and J by 9 bases, with 12 bases between. This CDR3 spans 13 amino acids. Germline V CDR1 and CDR2: MNHEY, SMNVEV (reference sequence). CDR3 loop: CASSSVTGKKLFF. CDR3 DNA sequence: TGTGCCAGCAGTTCCGTGACGGGAAAAAAACTGTTTTTT.

The gene calls are TRBV4-1 and TRBJ1-1; D is ambiguous. Germline-derived CDR1 and CDR2 are MGHRA and YSYEKL. The CDR3 covers 13 residues. V was shortened by 3 bases and J by 5 bases, with 10 bases between the two germline ends. The CDR3 DNA follows: TGCGCCAGCAGCCAGGGTAAGGAGACTGAAGCTTTCTTT. As protein: CASSQGKETEAFF.

The rearrangement joins TRBV2 to TRBJ1-2; 10 bases are a match to TRBD1. The CDR3 is made up of 14 amino acids. Losses at the gene ends were 7 bases for V and 7 bases for J; bases not matched to a gene: 9. Germline V gives CDR1 SNHLY, CDR2 FYNNEI. CDR3 amino acids: CASIPGTGVSGYTF. CDR3 nucleotides: TGTGCCAGCATTCCCGGGACAGGGGTCTCTGGCTACACCTTC.

The chain links TRBV6-5 to TRBJ2-1; no clear D gene. V dropped 0 bases and J dropped 4 bases, with 13 bases sitting between them. The CDR3 contains 16 residues. Germline lookup yields CDR1 MNHEY and CDR2 SVGAGI. This chain's CDR3 is CASSYSLQLGYNEQFF. CDR3 nucleotides: TGTGCCAGCAGTTACTCGTTGCAGCTCGGGTACAATGAGCAGTTCTTC.

The chain links TRBV10-2 to TRBJ2-7; D call uncertain. Between the trimmed V and J ends, which lost 2 bases and 2 bases, there was a span of 13 bases. This CDR3 contains 15 residues. Germline V CDR1 and CDR2: WSHSY, SAAADI. The CDR3 loop reads CASSEIRLATYEQYF. In DNA, the CDR3 is TGCGCCAGCAGTGAGATAAGACTGGCGACCTACGAGCAGTACTTC.

The chain recombines TRBV19 with TRBJ2-7; TRBD1 aligns across 8 bases. With 6 bases clipped from V and 0 bases from J, the junction kept 4 bases outside the gene matches. The CDR3 contains 14 residues. Germline CDR1 reads LNHDA; CDR2 reads SQIVND (reference sequence). The CDR3: CASRKQGDSYEQYF. CDR3 coding DNA: TGTGCCAGTAGGAAACAGGGGGACTCCTACGAGCAGTACTTC.

The CDR3 DNA reads TGTGCCAGCAGTGCCCACCGGTTGTCGGGGAATCAGCCCCAGCATTTT. Encoded protein: CASSAHRLSGNQPQHF. The chain recombines TRBV2 with TRBJ1-5; D is unresolved. From germline, CDR1 is SNHLY and CDR2 FYNNEI. V lost 4 bases and J 4 bases, leaving 17 bases between the germline ends. The CDR3 loop spans 16 amino acids. Together with reference TRBV2 and TRBJ1-5, the CDR3 gives the full variable domain: EPEVTQTPSHQVTQMGQEVILRCVPISNHLYFYWYRQILGQKVEFLVSFYNNEISEKSEIFDDQFSVERPDGSNFTLKIRSTKLEDSAMYFCASSAHRLSGNQPQHFGDGTRLSIL.

The chain has TRBV2 and TRBJ1-1, with a possible D match to TRBD1 (5 bases). The V and J ends lost 7 bases and 7 bases respectively, with 22 bases between them. The CDR3 is 15 residues long. Germline V CDR1 and CDR2: SNHLY, FYNNEI. CDR3 amino acids: CASNEQALILFEAFF. The CDR3 bases are TGTGCCAGCAACGAACAGGCGTTAATTCTCTTTGAAGCTTTCTTT. The complete variable domain, with remaining parts taken from reference TRBV2 and TRBJ1-1, reads EPEVTQTPSHQVTQMGQEVILRCVPISNHLYFYWYRQILGQKVEFLVSFYNNEISEKSEIFDDQFSVERPDGSNFTLKIRSTKLEDSAMYFCASNEQALILFEAFFGQGTRLTVV.

The J gene is TRBJ1-1, the V gene TRBV6-5; D unclear. The germline V gene encodes CDR1 MNHEY and CDR2 SVGAGI. The CDR3 is 13 residues long. The germline V and J ends were trimmed by 2 bases and 2 bases, with 6 bases remaining between them. DNA of the CDR3: TGTGCCAGCAGTTACCTACGAAACACTGAAGCTTTCTTT. This translates into CASSYLRNTEAFF.

Turning to this clone: Compared with germline, one end of the junction differs, possibly owing to a read error. The chain links TRBV6-1 to TRBJ1-4; TRBD1 matches at 11 bases. This CDR3 region has 16 residues. Germline V gene data show CDR1 as MNHNS and CDR2 as SASEGT. The CDR3 DNA follows: TGTGCCAGCAGGGAAGGACCGGGACAGGGGGATGAAAAACTGTTTTTT. This translates into CASREGPGQGDEKLFF.

In its sample, this clone was seen once. The chain combines TRBV7-9 with TRBJ2-5, with D hard to call. The CDR3 is 15 amino acids. CDR1 and CDR2 (germline): SEHNR, FQNEAQ (reference sequence). Trimming stripped 2 bases from V and 5 bases from J, with 15 bases between. The CDR3 nucleotides read TGTGCCAGCAGCTTAACTTCACCCGTGAGGGAGACCCAGTACTTC. Protein product: CASSLTSPVRETQYF.

The CDR3 loop is CASSPVSRDGQPQHF. CDR3 bases: TGTGCCAGCTCACCGGTTTCCAGGGATGGTCAGCCCCAGCATTTT. The rearrangement joins TRBV18 to TRBJ1-5, with a weak D call TRBD1 (5 bases). This CDR3 comprises 15 residues. The germline gives CDR1 KGHSH, CDR2 LQKENI. Trimming cost V 3 bases and J 6 bases, with 15 bases left between them.

V and J are TRBV6-5 and TRBJ1-1, with 11 nucleotides matching TRBD1. Trimming at V came to 7 bases and at J to 1 base, leaving 5 bases not matched to a gene. Germline loops: CDR1 MNHEY, CDR2 SVGAGI. This CDR3 is built from 15 residues. The CDR3: CASTFGTGGNTEAFF. The CDR3 nucleotides are TGTGCCAGCACTTTCGGGACAGGGGGGAACACTGAAGCTTTCTTT.

The chain carries TRBV11-2 and TRBJ2-5; D gene uncertain. The length of the CDR3 is 13 residues. The V gene's germline CDR1 is SGHAT and CDR2 FQNNGV. V gave up 3 bases and J gave up 4 bases, with 9 bases separating them. DNA for the CDR3: TGTGCCAGCAGCTTTTTACCGGGAGAGACCCAGTACTTC. It specifies CASSFLPGETQYF.

The rearrangement uses TRBV7-9 and TRBJ1-4, with D possibly matching TRBD1 (5 bases). Germline lookup yields CDR1 SEHNR and CDR2 FQNEAQ (reference sequence). Trimming took 5 bases from V and 8 from J, leaving 15 bases between them. This CDR3 has 14 amino acids. The CDR3 nucleotides are TGTGCCAGCAGCCAATCGGGGGTAGGGGAAAAACTGTTTTTT. Residues: CASSQSGVGEKLFF.

V gene TRBV6-5 combines with J gene TRBJ1-3, with D possibly being TRBD1 (6 bases). The CDR3 spans 15 residues. V was pared by 5 bases and J by 0 bases, with 11 bases between. CDR1 and CDR2 (germline): MNHEY, SVGAGI. CDR3 DNA: TGTGCCAGCAGTCAGAGGACAGACTCTGGAAACACCATATATTTT. Its translation is CASSQRTDSGNTIYF.

This chain links TRBV10-3 with TRBJ2-3, with TRBD1 identical over 7 bases. Looked up from germline, CDR1 is ENHRY and CDR2 is SYGVKD. J gave up 1 base and V 2 bases, and 6 bases lay outside the gene matches. This CDR3 is 16 amino acids long. In DNA form, the CDR3 reads TGTGCCATCAGTGAGCCCGACAGGGCTCGCACAGATACGCAGTATTTT. This translates into CAISEPDRARTDTQYF.

The count of this clone is one. The rearrangement links TRBV4-3 to TRBJ2-7, with D possibly being TRBD2 (6 bases). Germline loops: CDR1 LGHNA, CDR2 YSLEER. The germline V and J ends were trimmed by 2 bases and 2 bases, with 19 bases remaining between them. There are 17 residues in the CDR3. For the CDR3, the DNA is TGCGCCAGCAGCCAACGGCGAGAATGGGAGGAACCCTACGAGCAGTACTTC. Amino acid sequence: CASSQRREWEEPYEQYF.

This sequence joins TRBV4-2 and TRBJ1-1, with 10 positions matching TRBD1. After removal of 6 bases from V and 1 base from J, the junction contained 8 bases not matched to a gene. Germline V gene data show CDR1 as LGHNA and CDR2 as YNFKEQ. The CDR3 is made up of 16 amino acids. The DNA of the CDR3 is TGTGCCAGCAGTCCCCTCCGGACAGGGGGGAACACTGAAGCTTTCTTT. Translation gives CASSPLRTGGNTEAFF.